The rows below give T cell receptor beta chains drawn from one sample of a study of blood T cell repertoires in COVID-19. Produced via immunoSEQ multiplex PCR; TCRdb's table is partial and in-frame only. The sample contains about 190,000 clones, more than 75% of which appear only once. Sequenced sample: peripheral blood. These receptors were taken from a woman in her late teens or twenties who had recovered from COVID-19. Both conserved end residues are part of each CDR3. A D gene is named only where the DNA matches it firmly. The size field is filled for only some rows; it gives once, few, many or a size class.

V gene,J gene,D gene,clone size,CDR3 protein,CDR3 DNA
TRBV19,TRBJ1-2,-,many,CASSPRGMGDYGYTF,TGTGCCAGTAGTCCAAGGGGGATGGGGGACTATGGCTACACCTTC
TRBV9,TRBJ2-2,-,-,CASSAYLQGPGELFF,TGTGCCAGCAGCGCCTACTTACAGGGTCCCGGGGAGCTGTTTTTT
TRBV3-1/TRBV3-2,TRBJ2-3,TRBD2,-,CASSPKKREVGTDTQYF,TGTGCCAGCAGTCCTAAAAAGCGGGAGGTAGGCACAGATACGCAGTATTTT
TRBV24-1,TRBJ2-1,TRBD1,-,CATSDPQRQGPYNEQFF,TGTGCCACCAGTGATCCACAACGACAGGGGCCCTACAATGAGCAGTTCTTC
TRBV9,TRBJ2-7,TRBD1,once,CASSVGGQGYEQYF,TGTGCCAGCAGCGTAGGGGGACAGGGGTACGAGCAGTACTTC
TRBV7-2,TRBJ2-1,TRBD2,-,CASSPRGTSGDNEQFF,TGTGCCAGCAGCCCCAGAGGGACTAGCGGCGACAATGAGCAGTTCTTC
TRBV9,TRBJ2-1,-,-,CASSVATSSTYNEQFF,TGTGCCAGCAGCGTAGCTACTAGCTCGACCTACAATGAGCAGTTCTTC
TRBV5-5,TRBJ1-1,TRBD1,-,CASSLTTGGTEAFF,TGTGCCAGCAGCTTGACCACAGGGGGCACTGAAGCTTTCTTT
TRBV14,TRBJ1-2,-,-,CASSQTQGLHGYTF,TGTGCCAGCAGCCAAACACAGGGTCTACATGGCTACACCTTC
TRBV7-9,TRBJ1-1,TRBD1,few,CASSLARPGTGPMNTEAFF,TGTGCCAGCAGCTTAGCCCGACCCGGGACAGGGCCCATGAACACTGAAGCTTTCTTT
TRBV19,TRBJ2-1,TRBD2,-,CASSMASGGTNEQFF,TGTGCCAGTAGTATGGCTAGCGGGGGAACCAATGAGCAGTTCTTC
TRBV4-3,TRBJ2-7,-,-,CASSQDRGWEQYF,TGCGCCAGCAGCCAAGATCGGGGTTGGGAGCAGTACTTC
TRBV20-1,TRBJ2-5,TRBD2,once,CSARGLAGGGMQETQYF,TGCAGTGCTCGTGGACTAGCGGGAGGAGGAATGCAAGAGACCCAGTACTTC
TRBV25-1,TRBJ1-4,-,-,CASRTGSGEKLFF,TGTGCCAGCAGGACAGGCTCCGGTGAAAAACTGTTTTTT
TRBV28,TRBJ1-5,-,-,CASSSPAGGNQPQHF,TGTGCCAGCAGTTCCCCCGCAGGGGGCAATCAGCCCCAGCATTTT
TRBV7-7,TRBJ1-3,TRBD1,few,CASSPGQHPSGNTIYF,TGTGCTAGCAGCCCGGGACAGCACCCCTCTGGAAACACCATATATTTT
TRBV3-1/TRBV3-2,TRBJ1-4,-,-,CASTPVRGFFYFGNEKLFF,TGTGCCAGCACCCCAGTCAGGGGCTTTTTCTACTTTGGTAATGAAAAACTGTTTTTT
TRBV10-3,TRBJ1-4,TRBD1,few,CAISEPTDRAGEKLFF,TGTGCCATCAGTGAGCCCACGGACAGGGCGGGTGAAAAACTGTTTTTT
TRBV7-8,TRBJ2-7,TRBD2,-,CASSLVKVAGGLYEQYF,TGTGCCAGCAGCTTAGTTAAGGTAGCGGGGGGCCTCTACGAGCAGTACTTC
TRBV7-6,TRBJ2-1,TRBD1,-,CASSDSWDSYNEQFF,TGTGCCAGCAGCGACTCGTGGGACAGCTACAATGAGCAGTTCTTC
TRBV10-3,TRBJ1-2,TRBD1,-,CAVRQGLGSRGYTF,TGTGCCGTCAGACAGGGCCTAGGGTCTCGGGGCTACACCTTC
TRBV2,TRBJ1-2,-,-,CASSEVRETAYGYTF,TGTGCCAGCAGTGAAGTGAGGGAGACGGCCTATGGCTACACCTTC
TRBV4-1,TRBJ2-7,TRBD2,-,CASSHGLAYEQYF,TGCGCCAGCAGCCACGGACTAGCCTACGAGCAGTACTTC
TRBV10-3,TRBJ2-7,-,-,CAISSNSAYEQYF,TGTGCCATCAGTTCAAATTCGGCCTACGAGCAGTACTTC
TRBV12-3/TRBV12-4,TRBJ1-2,TRBD1,-,CASGDRERGYTF,TGTGCCAGCGGAGACAGGGAGCGTGGCTACACCTTC
TRBV7-8,TRBJ1-2,-,-,CASSLEALGANYGYTF,TGTGCCAGCAGCTTAGAGGCCCTCGGGGCTAACTATGGCTACACCTTC
TRBV7-3,TRBJ1-3,-,-,CASSSGQGNTIYF,TGTGCCAGCAGCTCCGGACAGGGAAACACCATATATTTT
TRBV29-1,TRBJ1-6,TRBD1,-,CSVADRKNSPLHF,TGCAGCGTCGCGGACAGGAAGAATTCACCCCTCCACTTT
TRBV4-2,TRBJ1-1,-,-,CASSQGNAYMNTEAFF,TGTGCCAGCAGCCAAGGAAATGCATACATGAACACTGAAGCTTTCTTT
TRBV9,TRBJ2-3,TRBD2,-,CASSVAASGGTDTQYF,TGTGCCAGCAGCGTAGCTGCTAGCGGTGGCACAGATACGCAGTATTTT
TRBV3-1/TRBV3-2,TRBJ1-2,-,-,CASSQEMSSGLDGYTF,TGTGCCAGCAGCCAAGAGATGAGTTCGGGTCTCGATGGCTACACCTTC
TRBV5-1,TRBJ2-1,TRBD2,-,CASSLELSASGRVVNEQFF,TGCGCCAGCAGCTTGGAGTTGTCGGCTAGCGGGAGAGTGGTCAATGAGCAGTTCTTC
TRBV7-8,TRBJ1-1,TRBD1,-,CASSYSQGGTEAFF,TGTGCCAGCAGCTACTCTCAGGGGGGTACTGAAGCTTTCTTT
TRBV29-1,TRBJ1-1,-,-,CSVYRSGEAFF,TGCAGCGTTTATCGATCGGGGGAAGCTTTCTTT
TRBV29-1,TRBJ2-3,TRBD2,-,CSVLASGFSTDTQYF,TGCAGCGTTTTGGCTAGCGGGTTTAGCACAGATACGCAGTATTTT